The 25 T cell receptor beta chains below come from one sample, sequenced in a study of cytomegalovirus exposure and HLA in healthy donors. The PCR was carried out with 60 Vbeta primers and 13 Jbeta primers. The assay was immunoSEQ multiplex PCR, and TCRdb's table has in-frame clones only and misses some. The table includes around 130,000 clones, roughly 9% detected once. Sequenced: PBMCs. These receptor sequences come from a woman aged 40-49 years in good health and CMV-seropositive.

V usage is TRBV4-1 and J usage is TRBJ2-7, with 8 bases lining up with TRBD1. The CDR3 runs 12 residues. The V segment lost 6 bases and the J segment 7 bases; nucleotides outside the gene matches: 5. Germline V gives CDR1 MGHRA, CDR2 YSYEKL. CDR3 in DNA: TGCGCCAGCAGTCCTGGACAGGGTGAGCAGTACTTC. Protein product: CASSPGQGEQYF.

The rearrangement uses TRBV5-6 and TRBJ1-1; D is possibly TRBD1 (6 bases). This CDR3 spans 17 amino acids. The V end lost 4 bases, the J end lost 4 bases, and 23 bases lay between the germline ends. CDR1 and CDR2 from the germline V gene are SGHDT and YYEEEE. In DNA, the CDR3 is TGTGCCAGCAGCCCCCTTCTTATCAGGGGTTCAACCACTGAAGCTTTCTTT. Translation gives CASSPLLIRGSTTEAFF. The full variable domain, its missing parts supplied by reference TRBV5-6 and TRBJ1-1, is DAGVTQSPTHLIKTRGQQVTLRCSPKSGHDTVSWYQQALGQGPQFIFQYYEEEERQRGNFPDRFSGHQFPNYSSELNVNALLLGDSALYLCASSPLLIRGSTTEAFFGQGTRLTVV.

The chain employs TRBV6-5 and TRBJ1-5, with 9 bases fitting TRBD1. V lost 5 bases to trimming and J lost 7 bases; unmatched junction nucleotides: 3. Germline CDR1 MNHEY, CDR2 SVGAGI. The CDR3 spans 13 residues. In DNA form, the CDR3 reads TGTGCCAGCAGTACGGGACAGGGACAGCCCCAGCATTTT. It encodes CASSTGQGQPQHF.

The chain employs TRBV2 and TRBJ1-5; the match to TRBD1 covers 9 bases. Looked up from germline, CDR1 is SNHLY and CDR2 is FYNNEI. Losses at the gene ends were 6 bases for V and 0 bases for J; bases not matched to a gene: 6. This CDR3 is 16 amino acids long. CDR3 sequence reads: CASRGQGLNSNQPQHF. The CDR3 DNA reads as TGTGCCAGCAGGGGACAGGGCCTTAATAGCAATCAGCCCCAGCATTTT.

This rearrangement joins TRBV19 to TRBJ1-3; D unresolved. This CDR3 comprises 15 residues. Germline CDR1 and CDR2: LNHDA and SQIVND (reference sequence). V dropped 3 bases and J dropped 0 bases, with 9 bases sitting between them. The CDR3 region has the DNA TGTGCCAGTAGTATGACGAGGAGCTCTGGAAACACCATATATTTT. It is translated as CASSMTRSSGNTIYF.

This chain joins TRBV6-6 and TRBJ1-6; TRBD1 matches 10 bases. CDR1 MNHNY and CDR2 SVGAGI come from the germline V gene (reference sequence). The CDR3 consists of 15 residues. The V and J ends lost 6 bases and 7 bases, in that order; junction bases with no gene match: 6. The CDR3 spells CASRSPGQGNSPLHF. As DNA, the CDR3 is TGTGCCAGCAGATCTCCGGGACAGGGGAATTCACCCCTCCACTTT.

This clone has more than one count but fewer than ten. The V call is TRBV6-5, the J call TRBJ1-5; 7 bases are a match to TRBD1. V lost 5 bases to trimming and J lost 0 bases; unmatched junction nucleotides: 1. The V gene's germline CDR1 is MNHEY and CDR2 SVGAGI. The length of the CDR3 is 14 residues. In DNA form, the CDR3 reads TGTGCCAGCAGTGACAGGGTTAGCAATCAGCCCCAGCATTTT. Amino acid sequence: CASSDRVSNQPQHF.

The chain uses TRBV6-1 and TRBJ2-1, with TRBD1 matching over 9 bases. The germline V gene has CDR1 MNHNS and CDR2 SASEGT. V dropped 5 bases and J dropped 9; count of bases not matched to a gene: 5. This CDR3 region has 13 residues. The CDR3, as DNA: TGTGCCAGCAGTCGGGACAGGGCAGGTGAGCAGTTCTTC. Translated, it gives CASSRDRAGEQFF.

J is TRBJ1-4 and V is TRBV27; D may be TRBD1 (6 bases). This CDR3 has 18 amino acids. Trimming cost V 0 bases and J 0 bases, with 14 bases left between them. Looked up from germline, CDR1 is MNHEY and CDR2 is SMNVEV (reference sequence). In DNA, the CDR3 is TGTGCCAGCAGTTTATCCCTGGACAGTATTGCAACTAATGAAAAACTGTTTTTT. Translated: CASSLSLDSIATNEKLFF.

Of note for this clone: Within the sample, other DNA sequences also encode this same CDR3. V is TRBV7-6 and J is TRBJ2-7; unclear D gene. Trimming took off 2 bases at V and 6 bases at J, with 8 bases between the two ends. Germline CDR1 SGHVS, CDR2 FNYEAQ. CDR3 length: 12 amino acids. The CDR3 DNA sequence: TGTGCCAGCAGCTTACCCACTGGCGAGCAGTACTTC. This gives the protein CASSLPTGEQYF.

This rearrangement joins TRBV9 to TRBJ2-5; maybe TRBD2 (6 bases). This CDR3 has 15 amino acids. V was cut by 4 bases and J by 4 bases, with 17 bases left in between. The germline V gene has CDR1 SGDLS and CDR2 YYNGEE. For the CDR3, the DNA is TGTGCCAGCAGCCAGGATCCAGGGCGGGGAGAGACCCAGTACTTC. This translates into CASSQDPGRGETQYF.

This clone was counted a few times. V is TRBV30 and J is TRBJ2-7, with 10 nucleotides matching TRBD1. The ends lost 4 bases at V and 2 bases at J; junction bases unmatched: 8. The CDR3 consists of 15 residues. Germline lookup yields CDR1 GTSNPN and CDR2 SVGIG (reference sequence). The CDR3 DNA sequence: TGTGCCTGGAAGCCGGACAGGGGGTTCGCCTACGAGCAGTACTTC. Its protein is CAWKPDRGFAYEQYF.

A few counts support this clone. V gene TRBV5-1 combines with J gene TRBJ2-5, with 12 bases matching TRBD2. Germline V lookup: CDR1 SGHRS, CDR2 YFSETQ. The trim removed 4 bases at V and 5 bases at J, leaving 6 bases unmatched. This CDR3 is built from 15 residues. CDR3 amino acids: CASSPGLAGRETQYF. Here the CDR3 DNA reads TGCGCCAGCAGCCCCGGACTAGCGGGACGGGAGACCCAGTACTTC.

The CDR3 coding sequence is TGTGCCAGCAGCCTGACAGGGGTTGGAGGCACAGATACGCAGTATTTT. Encoded protein: CASSLTGVGGTDTQYF. The chain uses TRBV7-3 and TRBJ2-3, with 8 bases matching TRBD1. Germline V gene lookup returns CDR1 SGHTA and CDR2 FQGTGA. This CDR3 is 16 amino acids long. V was pared by 5 bases and J by 1 base, with 8 bases of the junction left unmatched. The full variable domain, its missing parts supplied by reference TRBV7-3 and TRBJ2-3, is GAGVSQTPSNKVTEKGKYVELRCDPISGHTALYWYRQSLGQGPEFLIYFQGTGAADDSGLPNDRFFAVRPEGSVSTLKIQRTERGDSAVYLCASSLTGVGGTDTQYFGPGTRLTVL.

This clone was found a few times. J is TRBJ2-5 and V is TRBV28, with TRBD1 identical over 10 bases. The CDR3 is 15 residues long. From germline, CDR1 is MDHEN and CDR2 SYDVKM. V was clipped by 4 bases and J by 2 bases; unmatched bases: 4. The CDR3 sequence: CASSSRDRGQETQYF. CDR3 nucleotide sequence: TGTGCCAGCAGTTCCCGGGACAGGGGACAAGAGACCCAGTACTTC.

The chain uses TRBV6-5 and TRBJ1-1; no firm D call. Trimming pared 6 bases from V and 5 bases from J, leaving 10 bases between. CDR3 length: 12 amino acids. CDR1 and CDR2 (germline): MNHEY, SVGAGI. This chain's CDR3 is CASRNGGTEAFF. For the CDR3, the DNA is TGTGCCAGCAGGAACGGAGGGACTGAAGCTTTCTTT.

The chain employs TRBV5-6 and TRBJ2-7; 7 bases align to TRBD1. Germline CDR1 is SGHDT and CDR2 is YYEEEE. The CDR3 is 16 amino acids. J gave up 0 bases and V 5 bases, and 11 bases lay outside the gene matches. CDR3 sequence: CASSDQGVPSSYEQYF. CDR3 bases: TGTGCCAGCAGTGACCAGGGGGTCCCCAGCTCCTACGAGCAGTACTTC. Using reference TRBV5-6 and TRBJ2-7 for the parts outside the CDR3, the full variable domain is DAGVTQSPTHLIKTRGQQVTLRCSPKSGHDTVSWYQQALGQGPQFIFQYYEEEERQRGNFPDRFSGHQFPNYSSELNVNALLLGDSALYLCASSDQGVPSSYEQYFGPGTRLTVT.

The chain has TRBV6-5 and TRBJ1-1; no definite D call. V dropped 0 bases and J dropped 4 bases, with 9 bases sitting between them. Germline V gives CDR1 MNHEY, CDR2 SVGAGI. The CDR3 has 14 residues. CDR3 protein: CASSYSGRGTEAFF. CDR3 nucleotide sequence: TGTGCCAGCAGTTACTCAGGACGGGGCACTGAAGCTTTCTTT.

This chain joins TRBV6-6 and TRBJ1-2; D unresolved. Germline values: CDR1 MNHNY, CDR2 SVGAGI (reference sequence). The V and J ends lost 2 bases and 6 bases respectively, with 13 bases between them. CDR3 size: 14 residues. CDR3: CASSYPGGTDGYTF. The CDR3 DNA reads TGTGCCAGCAGTTACCCAGGAGGAACAGATGGCTACACCTTC.

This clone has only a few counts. CDR3 sequence (DNA): TGTGCCAGCAGCTTAGACGCTGGGGCCAACGTCCTGACTTTC. Its translation: CASSLDAGANVLTF. V and J are TRBV11-2 and TRBJ2-6; D remains unclear. The V and J ends lost 0 bases and 2 bases respectively, with 2 bases between them. Germline CDR1 and CDR2: SGHAT and FQNNGV. The CDR3 is 14 amino acids.

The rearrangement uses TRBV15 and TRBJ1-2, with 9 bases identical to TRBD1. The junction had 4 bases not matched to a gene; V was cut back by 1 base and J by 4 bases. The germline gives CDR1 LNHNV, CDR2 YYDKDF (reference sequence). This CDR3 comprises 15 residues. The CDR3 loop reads CATSRGQGEIYGYTF. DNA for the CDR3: TGTGCCACCAGCAGAGGACAGGGGGAGATCTATGGCTACACCTTC.

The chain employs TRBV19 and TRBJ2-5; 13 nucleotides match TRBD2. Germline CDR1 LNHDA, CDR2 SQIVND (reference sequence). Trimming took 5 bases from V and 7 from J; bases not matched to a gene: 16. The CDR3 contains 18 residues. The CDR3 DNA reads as TGTGCCAGTAGTGGGTGGACTAGCGGGGGCTTCTCCGGTGGGACCCAGTACTTC. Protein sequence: CASSGWTSGGFSGGTQYF.

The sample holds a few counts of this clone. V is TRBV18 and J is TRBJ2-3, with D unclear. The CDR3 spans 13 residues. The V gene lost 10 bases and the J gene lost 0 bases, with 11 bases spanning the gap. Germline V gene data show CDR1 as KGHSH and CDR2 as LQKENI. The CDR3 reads CATKPRSTDTQYF. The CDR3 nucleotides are TGTGCCACTAAACCGAGGAGCACAGATACGCAGTATTTT.

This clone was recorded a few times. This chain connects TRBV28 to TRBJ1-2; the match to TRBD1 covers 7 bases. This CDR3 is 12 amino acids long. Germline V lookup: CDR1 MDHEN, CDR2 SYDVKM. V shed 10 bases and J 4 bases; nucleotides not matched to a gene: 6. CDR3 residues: CAILDRVYGYTF. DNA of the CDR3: TGTGCCATACTTGACAGGGTCTATGGCTACACCTTC.

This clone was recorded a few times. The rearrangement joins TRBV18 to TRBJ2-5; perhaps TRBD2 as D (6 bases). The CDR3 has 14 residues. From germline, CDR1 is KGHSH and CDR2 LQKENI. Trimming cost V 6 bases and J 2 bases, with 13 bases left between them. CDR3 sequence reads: CASSPSGGQETQYF. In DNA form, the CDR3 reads TGTGCCAGCTCCCCCTCCGGGGGTCAAGAGACCCAGTACTTC.